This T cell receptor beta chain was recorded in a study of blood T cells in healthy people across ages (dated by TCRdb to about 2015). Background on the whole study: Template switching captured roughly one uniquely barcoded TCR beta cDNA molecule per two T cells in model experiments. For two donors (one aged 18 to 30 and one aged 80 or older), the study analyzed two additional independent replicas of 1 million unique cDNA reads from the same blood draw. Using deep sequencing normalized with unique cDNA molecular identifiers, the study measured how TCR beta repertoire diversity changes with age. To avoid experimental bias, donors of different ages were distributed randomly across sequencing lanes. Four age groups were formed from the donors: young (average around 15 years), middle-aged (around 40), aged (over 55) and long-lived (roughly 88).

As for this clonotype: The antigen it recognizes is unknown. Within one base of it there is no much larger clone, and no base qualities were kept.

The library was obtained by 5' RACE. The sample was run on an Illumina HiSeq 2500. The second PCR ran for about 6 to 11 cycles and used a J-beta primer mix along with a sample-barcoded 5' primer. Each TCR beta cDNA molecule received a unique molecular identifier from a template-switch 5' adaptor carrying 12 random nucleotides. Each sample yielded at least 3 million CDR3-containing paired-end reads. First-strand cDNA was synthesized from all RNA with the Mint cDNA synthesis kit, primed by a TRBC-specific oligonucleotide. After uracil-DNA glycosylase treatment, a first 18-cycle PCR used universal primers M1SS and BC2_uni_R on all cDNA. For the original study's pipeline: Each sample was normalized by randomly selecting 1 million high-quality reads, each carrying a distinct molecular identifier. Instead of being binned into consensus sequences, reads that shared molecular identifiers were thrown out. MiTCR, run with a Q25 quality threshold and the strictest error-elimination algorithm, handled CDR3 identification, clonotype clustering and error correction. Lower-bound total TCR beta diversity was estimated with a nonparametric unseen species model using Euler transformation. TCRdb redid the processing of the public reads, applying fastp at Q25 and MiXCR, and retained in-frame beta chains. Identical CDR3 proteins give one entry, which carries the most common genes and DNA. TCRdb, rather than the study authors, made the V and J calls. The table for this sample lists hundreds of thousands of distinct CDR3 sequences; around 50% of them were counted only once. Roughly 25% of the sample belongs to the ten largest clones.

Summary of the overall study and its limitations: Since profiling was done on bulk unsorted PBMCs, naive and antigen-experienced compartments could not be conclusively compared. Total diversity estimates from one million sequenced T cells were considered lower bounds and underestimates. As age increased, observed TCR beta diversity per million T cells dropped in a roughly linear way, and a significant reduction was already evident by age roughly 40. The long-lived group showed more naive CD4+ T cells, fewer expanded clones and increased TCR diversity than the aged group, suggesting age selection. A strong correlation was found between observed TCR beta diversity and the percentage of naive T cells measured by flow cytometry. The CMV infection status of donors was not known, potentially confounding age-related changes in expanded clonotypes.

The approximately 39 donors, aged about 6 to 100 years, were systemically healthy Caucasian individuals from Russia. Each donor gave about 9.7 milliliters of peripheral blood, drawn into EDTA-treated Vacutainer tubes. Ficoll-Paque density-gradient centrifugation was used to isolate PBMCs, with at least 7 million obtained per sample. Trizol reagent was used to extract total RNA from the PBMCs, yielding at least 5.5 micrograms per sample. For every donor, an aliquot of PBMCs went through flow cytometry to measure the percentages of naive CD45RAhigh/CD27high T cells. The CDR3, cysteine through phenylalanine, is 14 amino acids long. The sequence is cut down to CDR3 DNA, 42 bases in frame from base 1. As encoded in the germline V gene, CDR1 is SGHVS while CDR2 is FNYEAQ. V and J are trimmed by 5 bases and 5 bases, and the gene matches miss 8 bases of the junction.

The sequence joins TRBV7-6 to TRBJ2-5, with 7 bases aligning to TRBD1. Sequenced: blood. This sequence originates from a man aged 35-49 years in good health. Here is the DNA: TGTGCCAGCAGCCCCGACAGGGTCTATGAGACCCAGTACTTC. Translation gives CASSPDRVYETQYF.